Sequencing of this T cell receptor beta chain was carried out in a study of T cell clonotyping in hematopoietic cell transplantation. Broader study findings: Cells were unsorted, so CD4 and CD8 contributions were not separated. Pathologically expanded recipient clonotypes increased progressively from day 30 to day 180 as diversity fell.

Comments on this clone: Its antigen is unknown.

Using immunoSEQ multiplex PCR, the repertoire was profiled, and TCRdb retains in-frame clones only, with some absent. The sample lists some 27,000 clones; approximately 77% were seen once. Trimming cost V 3 bases and J 6 bases, with 14 bases left between them. The CDR3 totals 14 residues. In germline, CDR1 is LNHDA, CDR2 SQIVND (reference sequence). Time point of the sample: recipient sample about 28 days before transplant, after cytoreduction. The material was peripheral blood mononuclear cells, obtained before stem cell transplant. The sequence came from a man aged 40-50 years with acute myeloid leukemia. Some clones in this sample may be carry-over from other donors' samples. The chain carries TRBV19 and TRBJ1-1; no clear D gene. As DNA, the CDR3 is TGTGCCAGTAGTATTACGGGTGGCGGGGCTGAAGCTTTCTTT. It specifies CASSITGGGAEAFF.